These T cell receptor beta chains were read from a single sample in a study of Ad26.COV2.S vaccination and SARS-CoV-2 variants. Profiled with immunoSEQ multiplex PCR; TCRdb holds only in-frame clones, not every one. The sample carries over 400,000 clones, 90% recorded once. The specimen was peripheral blood, collected in a trial of Ad26.COV2.S vaccine versus placebo. The receptor set was obtained from a person aged 18-65 years who received the Ad26.COV2.S COVID-19 vaccine or a placebo. CDR3s include the opening cysteine and the closing phenylalanine or tryptophan. Fields, in order: clone size, V gene, CDR3 protein. Size is stated for part of the rows, as once, few or many counts, or as a class when the clone is expanded.

>once|TRBV18
CASSPRARGEQYF
>NA|TRBV5-4
CASSEGTGGYEQYF
>NA|TRBV7-3
CASSLTGGRGSYEQYF
>NA|TRBV28
CASSLRERQGADTQYF
>NA|TRBV11-2
CASSLGRQLRNEQFF
>NA|TRBV11-3
CASSFDQYTEAFF
>NA|TRBV27
CASTRNREWADTQYF
>NA|TRBV7-9
CASSLKREAFF
>NA|TRBV9
CASSVLGGGTDTQYF
>few|TRBV27
CASSSFKASYNSPLHF
>NA|TRBV6-5
CASSYSLENIQYF
>NA|TRBV28
CASSSPLGEKLFF
>NA|TRBV27
CASSLSRYNEQFF
>NA|TRBV15
CATSRDSGGRYNEQFF
>NA|TRBV29-1
CSAEVRVTVGYGYTF
>NA|TRBV24-1
CATSELGHNQPQHF
>NA|TRBV21-1
CASSNWKGGPDTQYF
>NA|TRBV9
CASSVGDRGNIQYF
>NA|TRBV27
CASSLQGHIISEAFF
>NA|TRBV6-5
CASSYSGRTWEETQYF
>NA|TRBV28
CASRRTGGPQETQYF
>NA|TRBV13
CASSPRVLNYGYTF
>NA|TRBV12-3/TRBV12-4
CASRGQLNYEQYF
>NA|TRBV18
CASSGSPQETQYF
>NA|TRBV5-1
CASSFLGQGRDNEQFF
>NA|TRBV27
CASSLFGTEVTGELFF